This T cell receptor beta chain was recovered during a study of cytotoxic CD8 clonotypes in ibrutinib-treated CLL. General study findings and limits: There were few public clonotypes, and on treatment they contracted or stayed stable.

Sequencing used immunoSEQ multiplex PCR; TCRdb keeps in-frame clones, though not all of them. The sample lists more than 200,000 clones; 60% to 75% were seen once. Details on this clone: Its antigen is undetermined.

CDR1 and CDR2 from the germline V gene are SGDLS and YYNGEE. V was trimmed by 4 bases and J by 1 base, leaving 9 bases between them. CDR3 length: 14 residues. The origin of this receptor is a human donor with chronic lymphocytic leukemia. This chain links TRBV9 with TRBJ1-5; D not certain. Sequenced here: PBMCs, sampled after 24 months of ibrutinib treatment. CDR3 bases: TGTGCCAGCAGCCCCCCGGGGAGCAATCAGCCCCAGCATTTT. It specifies CASSPPGSNQPQHF. Full variable domain (remainder filled in from reference TRBV9 and TRBJ1-5): DSGVTQTPKHLITATGQRVTLRCSPRSGDLSVYWYQQSLDQGLQFLIQYYNGEERAKGNILERFSAQQFPDLHSELNLSSLELGDSALYFCASSPPGSNQPQHFGDGTRLSIL.